Listed below are T cell receptor beta chains from one sample, sequenced in a study of T cells after yellow fever vaccination. TCRdb reanalysed the 5' RACE reads using MiXCR and keeps one entry per CDR3 protein. The sample contains roughly 140,000 distinct CDR3 sequences, 7.7% of which appear only once. This specimen was CD4+ T cells sorted from PBMCs, taken 5 days after the yellow fever booster vaccination. The source is a young man who received the YFV17D yellow fever vaccine. The conserved cysteine and the conserved F or W are not part of the CDR3 here. A D gene is named only where the DNA matches it firmly. The size entry is marked missing in some rows and otherwise reads once, few, many or a size class.

D gene	V gene	clone size	CDR3 length	CDR3 protein
.	TRBV20-1	many	13	SAKVTPSSTDTQY
.	TRBV4-3	few	14	ASSQDPGRWAGELF
.	TRBV20-1	.	11	SAGPGSPWAQY
TRBD2	TRBV7-2	many	13	ASSPRWTSQETQY
TRBD2	TRBV3-1	few	13	ASSLRLAGGNEQF
TRBD1	TRBV7-9	many	12	ASSRQGVGYEQY
TRBD2	TRBV7-2	few	11	ASREQETDTQY
.	TRBV5-1	.	13	ASSLGQGVYNEQF
.	TRBV12-3/TRBV12-4	many	13	ASSRHRVGNQPQH
TRBD1	TRBV2	.	12	ASSADRGLDIQY
.	TRBV20-1	many	10	SAKPRHTEAF
.	TRBV23-1	many	13	ASTPRAGLGTEAF
.	TRBV20-1	many	9	SVRDTGELF
.	TRBV14	few	16	ASSRGTINTSYNSPLH
TRBD1	TRBV20-1	many	12	SARRQGPQETQY
.	TRBV5-1	many	14	ASSLMALSNADTQY
.	TRBV5-1	many	11	ASSDPGKSEQY
.	TRBV14	many	13	ASSPRDTPAYEQY
.	TRBV28	many	11	ASSSDTTYEQY
TRBD2	TRBV7-2	many	12	ASSAGVVEYEQY
.	TRBV7-3	many	12	ASSPSHEGSIQY
.	TRBV11-1	many	11	ASSFEDLNEQF
.	TRBV27	many	12	ASSRQDSTDTQY
TRBD2	TRBV4-3	many	13	ASSQDGGGTSEQY
.	TRBV6-5	few	13	ASSYPSRGSTEAF
TRBD1	TRBV19	few	13	ASSTRDRGDQPQH
TRBD1	TRBV3-1	many	14	ASSPQRGTANTEAF
.	TRBV7-2	many	12	ASSFRGMVHEQY
.	TRBV20-1	many	10	SASLGAYGYT
TRBD2	TRBV7-2	few	13	ASGAAGATRETQY
TRBD2	TRBV18	many	13	ASSPGLAGAPEQY
.	TRBV30	many	14	AWSPARDNLGNTIY
TRBD1	TRBV20-1	many	14	SATGNRQGSNYGYT
TRBD2	TRBV10-3	many	12	AIAGTSGQETQY
.	TRBV12-3/TRBV12-4	few	14	ASSASGRINTGELF
.	TRBV28	many	10	ASSPYTGELF
TRBD2	TRBV20-1	many	13	SASGLAGGQETQY
.	TRBV5-1	many	13	ASSATGLSNEKLF
TRBD1	TRBV12-3/TRBV12-4	few	12	ASSPYRGSDTQY